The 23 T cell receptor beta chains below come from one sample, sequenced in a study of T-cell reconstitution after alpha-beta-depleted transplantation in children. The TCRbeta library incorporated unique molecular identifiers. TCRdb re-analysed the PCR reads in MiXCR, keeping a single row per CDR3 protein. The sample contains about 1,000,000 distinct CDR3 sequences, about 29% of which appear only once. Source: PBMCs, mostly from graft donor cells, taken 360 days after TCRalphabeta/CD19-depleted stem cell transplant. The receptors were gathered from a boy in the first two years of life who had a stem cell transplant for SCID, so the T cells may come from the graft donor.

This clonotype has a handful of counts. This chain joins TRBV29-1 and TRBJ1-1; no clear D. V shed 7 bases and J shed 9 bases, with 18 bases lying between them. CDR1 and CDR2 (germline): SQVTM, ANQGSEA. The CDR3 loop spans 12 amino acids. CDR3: CSARRVDGQAFF. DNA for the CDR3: TGCAGCGCCCGGAGGGTGGACGGACAAGCTTTCTTT.

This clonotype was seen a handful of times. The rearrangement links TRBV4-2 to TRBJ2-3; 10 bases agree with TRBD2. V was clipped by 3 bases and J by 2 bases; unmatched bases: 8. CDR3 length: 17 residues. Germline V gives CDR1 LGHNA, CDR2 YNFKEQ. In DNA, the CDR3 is TGTGCCAGCAGCCATGGAGCTAGCGGGGGAATCACAGATACGCAGTATTTT. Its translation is CASSHGASGGITDTQYF.

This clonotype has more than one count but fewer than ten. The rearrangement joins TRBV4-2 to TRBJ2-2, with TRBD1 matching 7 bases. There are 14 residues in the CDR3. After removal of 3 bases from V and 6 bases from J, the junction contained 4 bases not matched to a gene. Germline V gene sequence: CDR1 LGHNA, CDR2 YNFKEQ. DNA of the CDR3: TGTGCCAGCAGCCAGGACAGGTTTTCCGGGGAGCTGTTTTTT. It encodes CASSQDRFSGELFF.

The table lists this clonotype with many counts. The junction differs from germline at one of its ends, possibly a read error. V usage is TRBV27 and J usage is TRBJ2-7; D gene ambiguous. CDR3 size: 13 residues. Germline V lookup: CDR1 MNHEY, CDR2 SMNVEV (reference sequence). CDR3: CASSFRASYEQYF. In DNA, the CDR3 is TGCGCCAGCAGCTTCCGGGCCTCCTACGAGCAGTACTTC.

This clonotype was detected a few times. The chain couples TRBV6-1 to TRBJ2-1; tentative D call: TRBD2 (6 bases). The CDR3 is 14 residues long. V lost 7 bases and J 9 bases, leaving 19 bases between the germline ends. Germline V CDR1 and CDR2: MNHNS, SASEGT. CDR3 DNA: TGTGCCAGCACCGCCCCCCCCAGGCGGGGTGAGCAGTTCTTC. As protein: CASTAPPRRGEQFF.

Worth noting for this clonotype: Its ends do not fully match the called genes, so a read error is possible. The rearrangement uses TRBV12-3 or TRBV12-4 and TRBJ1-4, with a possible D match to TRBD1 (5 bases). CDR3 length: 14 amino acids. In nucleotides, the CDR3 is TGTGCCAGCAGCCTAACCGGGACTAGTGAAAAACTGTTTTTT. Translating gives CASSLTGTSEKLFF.

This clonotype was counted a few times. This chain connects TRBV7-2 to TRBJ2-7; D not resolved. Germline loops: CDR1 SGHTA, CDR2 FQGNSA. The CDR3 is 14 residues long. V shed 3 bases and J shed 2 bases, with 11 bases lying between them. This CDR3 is CASSFSSRAYEQYF. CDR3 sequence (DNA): TGTGCCAGCAGCTTTTCGTCCAGAGCCTACGAGCAGTACTTC.

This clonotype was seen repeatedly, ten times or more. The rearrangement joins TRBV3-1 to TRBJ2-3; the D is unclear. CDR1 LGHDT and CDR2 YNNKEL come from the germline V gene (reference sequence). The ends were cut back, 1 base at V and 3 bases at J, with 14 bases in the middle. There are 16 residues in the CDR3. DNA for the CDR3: TGTGCCAGCAGCCAAGGTTCAGGCCTCGGGACAGATACGCAGTATTTT. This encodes CASSQGSGLGTDTQYF.

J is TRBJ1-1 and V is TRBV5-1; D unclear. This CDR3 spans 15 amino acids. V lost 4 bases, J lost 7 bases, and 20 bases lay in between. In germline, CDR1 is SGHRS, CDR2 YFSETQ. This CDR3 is CASSQHSTSVYEAFF. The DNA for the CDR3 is TGCGCCAGCAGCCAACATTCAACATCAGTCTATGAAGCTTTCTTT.

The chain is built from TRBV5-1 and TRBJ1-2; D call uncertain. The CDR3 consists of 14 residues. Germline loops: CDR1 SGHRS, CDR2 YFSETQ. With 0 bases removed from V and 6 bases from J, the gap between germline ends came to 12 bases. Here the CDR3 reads CASSLGWEKNGYTF. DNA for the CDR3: TGCGCCAGCAGCTTGGGTTGGGAGAAAAATGGCTACACCTTC.

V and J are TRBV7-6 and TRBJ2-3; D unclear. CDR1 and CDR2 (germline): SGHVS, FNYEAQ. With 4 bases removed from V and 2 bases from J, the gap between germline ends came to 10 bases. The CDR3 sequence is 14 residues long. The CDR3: CASSSGRYTDTQYF. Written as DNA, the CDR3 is TGTGCCAGCAGCTCTGGACGGTACACAGATACGCAGTATTTT.

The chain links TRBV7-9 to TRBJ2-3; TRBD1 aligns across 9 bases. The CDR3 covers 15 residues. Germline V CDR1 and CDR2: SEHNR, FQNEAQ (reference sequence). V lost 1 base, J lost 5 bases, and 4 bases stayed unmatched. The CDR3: CASSLGDRVLDTQYF. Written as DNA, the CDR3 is TGTGCCAGCAGCTTAGGGGACAGGGTCCTAGATACGCAGTATTTT.

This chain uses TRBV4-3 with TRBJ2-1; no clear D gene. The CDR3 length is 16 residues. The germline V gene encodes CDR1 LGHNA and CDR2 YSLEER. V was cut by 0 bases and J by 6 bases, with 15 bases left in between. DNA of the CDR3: TGCGCCAGCAGCCAAGATCACGGCACCAACGGCAATGAGCAGTTCTTC. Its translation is CASSQDHGTNGNEQFF.

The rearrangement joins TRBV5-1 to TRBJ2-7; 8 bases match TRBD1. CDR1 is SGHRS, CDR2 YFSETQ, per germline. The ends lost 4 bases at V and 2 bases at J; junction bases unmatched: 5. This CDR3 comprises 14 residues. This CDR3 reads CASSGDRGAYEQYF. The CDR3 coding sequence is TGCGCCAGCAGCGGTGACAGGGGTGCCTACGAGCAGTACTTC.

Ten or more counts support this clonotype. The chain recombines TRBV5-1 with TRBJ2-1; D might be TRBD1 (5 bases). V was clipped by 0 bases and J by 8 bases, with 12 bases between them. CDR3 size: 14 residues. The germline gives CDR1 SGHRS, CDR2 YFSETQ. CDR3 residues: CASSLAATEDEQFF. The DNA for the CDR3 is TGCGCCAGCAGCTTGGCCGCGACAGAGGATGAGCAGTTCTTC.

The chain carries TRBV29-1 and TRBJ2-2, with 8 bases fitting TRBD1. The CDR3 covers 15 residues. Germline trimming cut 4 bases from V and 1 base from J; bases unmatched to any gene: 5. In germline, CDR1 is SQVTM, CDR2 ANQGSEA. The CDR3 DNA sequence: TGCAGCGTTGCCCGGGACAGGTTGAACACCGGGGAGCTGTTTTTT. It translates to CSVARDRLNTGELFF.

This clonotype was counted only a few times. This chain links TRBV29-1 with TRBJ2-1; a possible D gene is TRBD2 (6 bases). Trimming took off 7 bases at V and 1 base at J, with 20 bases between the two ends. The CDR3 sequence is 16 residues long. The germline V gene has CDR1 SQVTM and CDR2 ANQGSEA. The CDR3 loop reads CSALTRVGGSYNEQFF. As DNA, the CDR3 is TGCAGCGCACTCACCAGGGTCGGGGGATCCTACAATGAGCAGTTCTTC.

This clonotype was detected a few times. The CDR3 bases are TGCAGCGTTGAAGATCTAGTTGCGAGGAGGGGAGGGTGGAGAAATGAGCAGTTCTTC. Translation gives CSVEDLVARRGGWRNEQFF. V is TRBV29-1 and J is TRBJ2-1; TRBD2 matches 7 bases. Germline lookup yields CDR1 SQVTM and CDR2 ANQGSEA. The CDR3 length is 19 residues. J gave up 7 bases and V 0 bases, and 21 bases lay outside the gene matches.

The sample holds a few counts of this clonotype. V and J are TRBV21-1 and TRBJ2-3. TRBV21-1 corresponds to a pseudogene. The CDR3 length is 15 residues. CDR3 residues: CASSNPEIYPDTQYF. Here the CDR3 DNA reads TGTGCCAGCAGCAACCCAGAAATCTACCCTGATACGCAGTATTTT.

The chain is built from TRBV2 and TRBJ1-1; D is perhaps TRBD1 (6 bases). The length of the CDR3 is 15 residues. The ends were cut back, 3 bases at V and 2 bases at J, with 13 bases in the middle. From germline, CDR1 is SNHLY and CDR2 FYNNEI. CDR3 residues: CASSDGWTANTEAFF. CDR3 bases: TGTGCCAGCAGTGATGGTTGGACAGCCAACACTGAAGCTTTCTTT. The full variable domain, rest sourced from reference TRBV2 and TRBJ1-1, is EPEVTQTPSHQVTQMGQEVILRCVPISNHLYFYWYRQILGQKVEFLVSFYNNEISEKSEIFDDQFSVERPDGSNFTLKIRSTKLEDSAMYFCASSDGWTANTEAFFGQGTRLTVV.

The CDR3 region is CASSLFPGGPQETQYF. CDR3 DNA sequence: TGTGCCAGCAGTTTATTCCCGGGGGGGCCTCAAGAGACCCAGTACTTC. The J gene is TRBJ2-5, the V gene TRBV12-3 or TRBV12-4, with TRBD2 matching 8 bases. The CDR3 has 16 residues. The V segment lost 2 bases and the J segment 2 bases; nucleotides outside the gene matches: 7.

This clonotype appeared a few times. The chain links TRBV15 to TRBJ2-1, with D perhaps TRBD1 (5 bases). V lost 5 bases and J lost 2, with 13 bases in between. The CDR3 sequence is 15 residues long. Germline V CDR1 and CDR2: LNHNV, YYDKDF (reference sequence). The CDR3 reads CATSPWGVTYNEQFF. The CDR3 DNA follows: TGTGCCACCAGCCCTTGGGGCGTCACCTACAATGAGCAGTTCTTC.

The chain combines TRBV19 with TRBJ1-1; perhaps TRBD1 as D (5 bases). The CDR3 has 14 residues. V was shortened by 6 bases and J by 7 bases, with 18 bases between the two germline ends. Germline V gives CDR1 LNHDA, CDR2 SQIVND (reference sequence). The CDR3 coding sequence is TGTGCCAGTAGAGAAGGGGATGTCGAGGGTGAAGCTTTCTTT. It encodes CASREGDVEGEAFF.